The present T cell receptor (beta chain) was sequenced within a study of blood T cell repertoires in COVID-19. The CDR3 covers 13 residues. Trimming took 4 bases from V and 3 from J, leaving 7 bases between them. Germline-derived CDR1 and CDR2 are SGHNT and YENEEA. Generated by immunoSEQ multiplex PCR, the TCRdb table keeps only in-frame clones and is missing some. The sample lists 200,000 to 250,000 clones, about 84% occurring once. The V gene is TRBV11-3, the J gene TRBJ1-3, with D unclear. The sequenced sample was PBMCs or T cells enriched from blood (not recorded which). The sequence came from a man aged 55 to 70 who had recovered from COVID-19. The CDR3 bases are TGTGCCAGCAGCTCGGGATTTGGAAACACCATATATTTT. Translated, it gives CASSSGFGNTIYF.